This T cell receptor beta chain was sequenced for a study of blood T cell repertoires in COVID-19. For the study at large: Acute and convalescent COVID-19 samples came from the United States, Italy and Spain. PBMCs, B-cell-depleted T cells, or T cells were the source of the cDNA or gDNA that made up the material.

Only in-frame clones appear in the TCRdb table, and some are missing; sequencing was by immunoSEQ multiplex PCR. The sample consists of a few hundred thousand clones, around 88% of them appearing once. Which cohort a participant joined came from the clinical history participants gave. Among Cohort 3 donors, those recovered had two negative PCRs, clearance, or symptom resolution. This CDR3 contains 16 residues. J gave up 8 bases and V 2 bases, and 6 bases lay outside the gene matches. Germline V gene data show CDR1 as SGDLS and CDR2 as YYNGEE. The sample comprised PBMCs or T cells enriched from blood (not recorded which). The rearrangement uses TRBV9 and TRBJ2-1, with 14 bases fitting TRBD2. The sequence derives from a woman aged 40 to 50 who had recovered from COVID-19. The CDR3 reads CASSVFGLAGGDEQFF. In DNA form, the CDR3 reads TGTGCCAGCAGCGTCTTCGGACTAGCGGGAGGCGATGAGCAGTTCTTC.